Below, 15 T cell receptor beta chains from the same sample are listed, as sequenced in a study of blood T cell repertoires in COVID-19. Generated by immunoSEQ multiplex PCR, the TCRdb table keeps only in-frame clones and is missing some. The table lists 70,000 to 90,000 clones, 86% of them singletons, with about 7.7% in the top ten. Specimen: peripheral blood. The receptors here all came from a man in his sixties with acute or convalescent COVID-19.

The chain employs TRBV2 and TRBJ1-3, with 8 bases identical to TRBD1. The CDR3 extends over 14 amino acids. CDR1 is SNHLY and CDR2 is FYNNEI in the germline V gene. J was trimmed by 4 bases and V by 6 bases; bases with no gene match: 5. CDR3 bases: TGTGCCAGCAGGATGGGACAGGTGGGAAACACCATATATTTT. This codes for CASRMGQVGNTIYF.

This chain joins TRBV18 and TRBJ2-3; weak D call: TRBD1 (5 bases). CDR1 is KGHSH, CDR2 LQKENI, per germline. The CDR3 spans 15 residues. Trimming took 1 base from V and 3 from J, leaving 11 bases between them. In DNA, the CDR3 is TGTGCCAGCTCACCACTCAGGGTTGGAACAGATACGCAGTATTTT. Protein product: CASSPLRVGTDTQYF.

The chain has TRBV18 and TRBJ1-3, with 7 nucleotides matching TRBD1. Trimming removed 3 bases from V and 1 base from J; junction bases left unmatched: 9. Germline V lookup: CDR1 KGHSH, CDR2 LQKENI. This CDR3 is 17 amino acids long. For the CDR3, the DNA is TGTGCCAGCTCACCGTGGGGACAGATAGTATCTGGAAACACCATATATTTT. Translated: CASSPWGQIVSGNTIYF.

V is TRBV19 and J is TRBJ2-3, with TRBD2 identical over 12 bases. Germline assignment: CDR1 LNHDA and CDR2 SQIVND (reference sequence). J gave up 3 bases and V 4 bases, and 8 bases lay outside the gene matches. This CDR3 has 17 amino acids. The CDR3 sequence: CASSSPEGLAGTDTQYF. The CDR3 nucleotides are TGTGCCAGTAGTAGCCCGGAAGGACTAGCGGGGACAGATACGCAGTATTTT.

The chain uses TRBV30 and TRBJ1-1; D may be TRBD1 (5 bases). Germline assignment: CDR1 GTSNPN and CDR2 SVGIG (reference sequence). V lost 4 bases to trimming and J lost 1 base, with 7 bases between them. The CDR3 has 12 residues. Here the CDR3 DNA reads TGTGCCTGGACGACAGAGAACACTGAAGCTTTCTTT. Its translation: CAWTTENTEAFF. Supplemented by reference TRBV30 and TRBJ1-1, the full variable domain reads SQTIHQWPATLVQPVGSPLSLECTVEGTSNPNLYWYRQAAGRGLQLLFYSVGIGQISSEVPQNLSASRPQDRQFILSSKKLLLSDSGFYLCAWTTENTEAFFGQGTRLTVV.

V is TRBV19 and J is TRBJ1-5, with 9 nucleotides matching TRBD1. The CDR3 is made up of 15 amino acids. V lost 6 bases to trimming and J lost 3 bases; unmatched junction nucleotides: 6. Germline CDR1 and CDR2: LNHDA and SQIVND (reference sequence). The CDR3 region is CASRPGTGSNQPQHF. For the CDR3, the DNA is TGTGCCAGTAGACCCGGGACAGGGTCCAATCAGCCCCAGCATTTT.

The rearrangement links TRBV27 to TRBJ1-5; TRBD1 might be the D (5 bases). The CDR3 length is 13 residues. The germline V and J ends were trimmed by 4 bases and 7 bases, with 11 bases remaining between them. CDR1 is MNHEY, CDR2 SMNVEV, per germline (reference sequence). The CDR3, as DNA: TGTGCCAGCAGTTCCTGGACACAGCAGCCCCAGCATTTT. Protein sequence: CASSSWTQQPQHF.

The CDR3 DNA reads TGCGCCAGCAGCCGAGAGCTTAGGACTAGCGGGGGGGCGGGAGATACGCAGTATTTT. This sequence encodes CASSRELRTSGGAGDTQYF. V and J are TRBV4-1 and TRBJ2-3, with 15 bases aligning to TRBD2. V dropped 4 bases and J dropped 5; count of bases not matched to a gene: 13. Germline V gives CDR1 MGHRA, CDR2 YSYEKL. CDR3 size: 19 residues.

CDR3 amino acids: CASSRVVGASTDTQYF. In nucleotides, the CDR3 is TGTGCCAGCAGTCGGGTGGTGGGGGCTAGCACAGATACGCAGTATTTT. The chain couples TRBV6-2 or TRBV6-3 to TRBJ2-3; TRBD1 is a possible D gene (6 bases). The CDR3 extends over 16 amino acids. In germline, CDR1 is MNHEY, CDR2 SVGEGT. V was cut by 5 bases and J by 0 bases, with 15 bases left in between.

The chain employs TRBV10-1 and TRBJ2-7, with D possibly matching TRBD1 (6 bases). CDR3 length: 13 amino acids. V gave up 3 bases and J gave up 3 bases, with 9 bases separating them. Per germline, CDR1 WNHNN and CDR2 SYGVQD (reference sequence). CDR3 nucleotide sequence: TGCGCCAGCAGTGACCCAGGGGACTACGAGCAGTACTTC. It translates to CASSDPGDYEQYF.

The chain employs TRBV6-5 and TRBJ1-2, with 8 positions matching TRBD1. The CDR3 contains 14 residues. Germline loops: CDR1 MNHEY, CDR2 SVGAGI. V dropped 7 bases and J dropped 0; count of bases not matched to a gene: 4. CDR3 region: CASNQQGANYGYTF. The CDR3 bases are TGTGCCAGCAACCAACAGGGGGCTAACTATGGCTACACCTTC.

The rearrangement links TRBV5-1 to TRBJ1-3; 12 bases fit TRBD1. Germline CDR1 and CDR2: SGHRS and YFSETQ. The V and J ends lost 1 base and 0 bases, in that order; junction bases with no gene match: 11. This CDR3 spans 20 amino acids. In DNA form, the CDR3 reads TGCGCCAGCAGCTTGTCGACCGCCGGGACAGGGGGCAACTCTGGAAACACCATATATTTT. Translating it yields CASSLSTAGTGGNSGNTIYF.

This clone was seen just once. V and J are TRBV5-5 and TRBJ1-2; weak D call: TRBD1 (5 bases). Germline V gene sequence: CDR1 SGHKS, CDR2 YYEKEE (reference sequence). V lost 1 base to trimming and J lost 0 bases, with 16 bases between them. The CDR3 sequence is 17 residues long. The CDR3 is CASSLMVPGSANYGYTF. CDR3 DNA: TGTGCCAGCAGCTTGATGGTCCCAGGGTCAGCTAACTATGGCTACACCTTC.

This chain links TRBV5-1 with TRBJ1-1; the D gene is possibly TRBD1 (6 bases). CDR3 length equals 14 residues. Germline V gene lookup returns CDR1 SGHRS and CDR2 YFSETQ. Trimming cost V 1 base and J 6 bases, with 13 bases left between them. The CDR3 DNA reads as TGCGCCAGCAGCTTGACAGGGCCTTTTCCTGAAGCTTTCTTT. Its translation is CASSLTGPFPEAFF.

The CDR3 DNA reads TGTGCCAGCAGCCAAGCCGACAGGGCCAAGATGAGAGAGACCCAGTACTTC. It specifies CASSQADRAKMRETQYF. The chain has TRBV3-1 (or the pseudogene TRBV3-2) and TRBJ2-5; 7 bases align to TRBD1. Trimming cost V 1 base and J 4 bases; bases outside gene matches: 12. In germline, CDR1 is LGHDT, CDR2 YNNKEL (reference sequence). The length of the CDR3 is 17 residues.